This T cell receptor (beta chain) appears in the sequencing data of a study of T-cell reconstitution after alpha-beta-depleted transplantation in children. Trimming removed 3 bases from V and 2 bases from J; junction bases left unmatched: 7. Germline V gene sequence: CDR1 DFQATT, CDR2 SNEGSKA (reference sequence). CDR3 size: 15 residues. TCRbeta library construction was performed incorporating unique molecular identifiers. TCRdb processed the PCR reads anew with MiXCR; each CDR3 protein has one entry. The table lists some 310,000 distinct CDR3 sequences, more than 20% of them singletons. The sample here was PBMCs, mostly from graft donor cells, taken 180 days after TCRalphabeta/CD19-depleted stem cell transplant. The chain has TRBV20-1 and TRBJ2-5, with 9 positions matching TRBD1. This receptor was obtained from a male patient aged 10 to 17 who had a stem cell transplant for acute lymphoblastic leukemia, so the T cells may come from the graft donor. The CDR3 DNA is TGCAGTGCTAGGGGAGACAGGGGGGGACAAGAGACCCAGTACTTC. Translated: CSARGDRGGQETQYF.